A selection of T cell receptor beta chains follows, all from one sample in a study of response to subunit inactivated influenza vaccine. TCRdb used MiXCR to reprocess the RT-PCR reads, holding one entry per CDR3 protein. The sample carries 150,000 to 200,000 distinct CDR3 sequences, approximately 12% recorded once. These sequences were also reported in another study, on T cells expressing NK-cell markers.

Sequences were derived from CD8+ T cells sorted from PBMCs, sampled 12 days after vaccination. Receptor source: a man in his fifties or sixties who received an inactivated influenza vaccine. Both conserved end residues are part of each CDR3. A D gene is named only where the DNA matches it firmly. Clone size is stated in some rows and not others, as once, few, many or a class when expanded.

v_gene	len	abundance	j_gene	d_gene	CDR3nt	CDR3aa
TRBV12-3/TRBV12-4	13	many	TRBJ2-7	NA	TGTGCCAGCAGTTGGGGACACAACTACGAGCAGTACTTC	CASSWGHNYEQYF
TRBV4-3	15	few	TRBJ2-5	NA	TGCGCCAGCAGCCCAGGGGACCGAACGGGGGAGACCCAGTACTTC	CASSPGDRTGETQYF
TRBV4-3	12	many	TRBJ2-1	NA	TGCGCCAGCAGCCAAGATTGGAATGAGCAGTTCTTC	CASSQDWNEQFF
TRBV15	15	many	TRBJ1-4	NA	TGTGCCACCAGCAGGGACGGAGCTCTTAATGAAAAACTGTTTTTT	CATSRDGALNEKLFF
TRBV13	14	few	TRBJ2-7	NA	TGTGCCAGCAGCCCCCAGCGGGGAGGGGGCGGGCAGTACTTC	CASSPQRGGGGQYF
TRBV5-1	15	few	TRBJ2-1	TRBD1	TGCGCCACCAGAGGCAGGGGGCTTTTGAGCAATGAGCAGTTCTTC	CATRGRGLLSNEQFF
TRBV27	13	few	TRBJ2-2	NA	TGTGCCAGCAGTTTAATCCTCACCGGGGAGCTGTTTTTT	CASSLILTGELFF
TRBV5-6	16	NA	TRBJ2-7	TRBD2	TGTGCCAGCAGCTTACGGACTAGCGGGTTGACCTACGAGCAGTACTTC	CASSLRTSGLTYEQYF
TRBV12-3/TRBV12-4	18	NA	TRBJ2-2	TRBD2	TGTGCCAGCAGCTGGGGGACTAGCGGGCGGGGGTACACCGGGGAGCTGTTTTTT	CASSWGTSGRGYTGELFF
TRBV5-1	16	few	TRBJ1-4	NA	TGCGCCAGCAGCCCGCGGGACGGACGGCCTAATGAAAAACTGTTTTTT	CASSPRDGRPNEKLFF
TRBV10-3	16	few	TRBJ2-3	TRBD2	TGTGCCATCACCGACCGGACTAGCGGGAGGATAGATACGCAGTATTTT	CAITDRTSGRIDTQYF
TRBV23-1	15	NA	TRBJ2-2	TRBD1	TGCGCCAGCAGTCGCTACAGGGGGCGCCCCGGGGAGCTGTTTTTT	CASSRYRGRPGELFF
TRBV6-5	16	many	TRBJ2-5	TRBD2	TGTGCCAGCAGTTACTCTAGCGGGGGGCCCGGAGAGACCCAGTACTTC	CASSYSSGGPGETQYF
TRBV29-1	13	NA	TRBJ2-1	NA	TGCAGCGGAGGCTCCGACGGCTACAATGAGCAGTTCTTC	CSGGSDGYNEQFF
TRBV18	15	NA	TRBJ2-5	NA	TGTGCCAGCTCACCCCAGATGTCAACCCAAGAGACCCAGTACTTC	CASSPQMSTQETQYF
TRBV20-1	15	NA	TRBJ2-5	NA	TGCAGTGCCGACCCCCACCTAATGGCTGAAGAGACCCAGTACTTC	CSADPHLMAEETQYF
TRBV20-1	13	few	TRBJ1-1	NA	TGCAGTGCTAGAGAAACCCTTAACACTGAAGCTTTCTTT	CSARETLNTEAFF
TRBV29-1	15	few	TRBJ2-3	TRBD2	TGCAGCGTTGAAGGCGGGACTAGCTGGGCAGATACGCAGTATTTT	CSVEGGTSWADTQYF
TRBV20-1	14	few	TRBJ2-7	NA	TGCAGTGCTAGATCCGGGACATCGGGCTACGAGCAGTACTTC	CSARSGTSGYEQYF
TRBV12-3/TRBV12-4	12	few	TRBJ2-1	TRBD2	TGTGCCAGCAGTCCGGGACTAGCGGAGCAGTTCTTC	CASSPGLAEQFF
TRBV7-9	14	many	TRBJ1-1	NA	TGTGCCAGCAGCTTAGGGGGCGACAACACTGAAGCTTTCTTT	CASSLGGDNTEAFF
TRBV4-3	16	few	TRBJ2-2	TRBD2	TGCGCCAGCAGCCGACGGACTAGCGGGGACACCGGGGAGCTGTTTTTT	CASSRRTSGDTGELFF
TRBV9	16	NA	TRBJ2-5	NA	TGTGCCAGCAGCGGAACTAGCTCCAGTTGGGGGGAGACCCAGTACTTC	CASSGTSSSWGETQYF
TRBV28	15	NA	TRBJ2-3	TRBD2	TGTGCCAGCAGATTAGCGGGAGTAGGGCCAGATACGCAGTATTTT	CASRLAGVGPDTQYF
TRBV29-1	13	NA	TRBJ2-1	TRBD2	TGCAGCGGGGCTGGGGGGGACTACAATGAGCAGTTCTTC	CSGAGGDYNEQFF
TRBV3-1	12	few	TRBJ2-7	NA	TGTGCCAGCAGCCAAATAAACTACGAGCAGTACTTC	CASSQINYEQYF
TRBV20-1	13	NA	TRBJ2-7	NA	TGCAGTGCTAGAATTCAGGGAAACTACGAGCAGTACTTC	CSARIQGNYEQYF
TRBV9	14	few	TRBJ1-6	NA	TGTGCCAGCGCTGGCTCCTCCTATAATTCACCCCTCCACTTT	CASAGSSYNSPLHF
TRBV28	15	NA	TRBJ1-4	NA	TGTGCCAGCAGAATTACGTATTGGGCGGGAGAAAAACTGTTTTTT	CASRITYWAGEKLFF
TRBV5-6	16	NA	TRBJ2-7	NA	TGTGCCAGCAGCTTGGAAGGTTGGAGGGGGACAGACGAGCAGTACTTC	CASSLEGWRGTDEQYF
TRBV9	14	few	TRBJ2-3	NA	TGTGCCAGCAGCGTATGGGCTAGCGTAGATACGCAGTATTTT	CASSVWASVDTQYF
TRBV2	15	many	TRBJ2-1	NA	TGTGCCAGCAGGGGGGAACAGACAAACTACAATGAGCAGTTCTTC	CASRGEQTNYNEQFF
TRBV25-1	15	NA	TRBJ1-2	TRBD1	TGTGCCAGCAGTGGTCGACAGGGGGATCTCTATGGCTACACCTTC	CASSGRQGDLYGYTF
TRBV4-3	15	NA	TRBJ2-5	NA	TGCGCCAGCAGCCAAGTTTGGACACCTCAAGAGACCCAGTACTTC	CASSQVWTPQETQYF
TRBV20-1	14	NA	TRBJ2-2	NA	TGCAGTGCCTTGGACTTTTCTAACACCGGGGAGCTGTTTTTT	CSALDFSNTGELFF
TRBV5-6	15	NA	TRBJ2-5	TRBD1	TGTGCCAGCAGCCTAGGGACAGGGAATGTAGAGACCCAGTACTTC	CASSLGTGNVETQYF
TRBV30	18	NA	TRBJ2-5	TRBD1	TGTGCCTGGAGTGTAGGCGGGACAGGGTGGGGGGAGTGGGAGACCCAGTACTTC	CAWSVGGTGWGEWETQYF
TRBV5-1	15	few	TRBJ2-7	NA	TGCGCCAGCAGCTTGGATCCTAGCGCCCTATACGAGCAGTACTTC	CASSLDPSALYEQYF
TRBV7-9	16	many	TRBJ2-5	TRBD1	TGTGCCAGCAGCAACCGGGACAGGGAATTGATTGAGACCCAGTACTTC	CASSNRDRELIETQYF
TRBV29-1	13	many	TRBJ1-1	NA	TGCAGCGTTGTTGAGGGTACGAACACTGAAGCTTTCTTT	CSVVEGTNTEAFF
TRBV25-1	15	NA	TRBJ2-2	TRBD1	TGTGCCAGCAGTGAATTTACAGGGGGCACCGGGGAGCTGTTTTTT	CASSEFTGGTGELFF
TRBV12-3/TRBV12-4	12	many	TRBJ2-2	NA	TGTGCCAGCAGCACAGATGGTTCCGGGCTGTTTTTT	CASSTDGSGLFF
TRBV7-9	15	NA	TRBJ2-3	TRBD1	TGTGCCAGCATCCCGGACAGGATAGCCACAGATACGCAGTATTTT	CASIPDRIATDTQYF
TRBV7-9	16	few	TRBJ2-1	TRBD1	TGTGCCAGCAGCCTCTCCCCGGGACAGGGAGGGAATGAGCAGTTCTTC	CASSLSPGQGGNEQFF
TRBV7-9	11	NA	TRBJ2-1	TRBD1	TGTGCCAGCAGCTTAGGAGGGGGCGGAATCTTC	CASSLGGGGIF
TRBV4-3	17	few	TRBJ2-1	TRBD2	TGCGCCAGCAGCCAGATGGGGACTAGCGGGAACTACAATGAGCAGTTCTTC	CASSQMGTSGNYNEQFF
TRBV12-3/TRBV12-4	15	NA	TRBJ2-7	NA	TGTGCCAGCAGTCCTTCTGGACTCCCTACCTACGAGCAGTACTTC	CASSPSGLPTYEQYF
TRBV28	16	many	TRBJ2-2	TRBD2	TGTGCCAGCAGCCCGACTAGCGGGGAGAACACCGGGGAGCTGTTTTTT	CASSPTSGENTGELFF
TRBV4-3	16	few	TRBJ2-7	NA	TGCGCCAGCACCCCAAATCACCCGGCCAAATCCTACGAGCAGTACTTC	CASTPNHPAKSYEQYF
TRBV10-3	15	many	TRBJ1-2	NA	TGTGCCATCAGTGAGTCAAACAGGGTTAACTATGGCTACACCTTC	CAISESNRVNYGYTF
TRBV25-1	18	NA	TRBJ2-1	TRBD2	TGTGCCAGCAGTGAATCCCTTGGACCTAGCGGACGTTACAATGAGCAGTTCTTC	CASSESLGPSGRYNEQFF
TRBV2	15	NA	TRBJ1-3	TRBD1	TGTGCCACCCTAACCCAGACAGGGGACGGAAACACCATATATTTT	CATLTQTGDGNTIYF
TRBV7-6	15	few	TRBJ2-7	TRBD2	TGTGCCAGCAGTTCAGGACTAGCGGGGACCTACGAGCAGTACTTC	CASSSGLAGTYEQYF